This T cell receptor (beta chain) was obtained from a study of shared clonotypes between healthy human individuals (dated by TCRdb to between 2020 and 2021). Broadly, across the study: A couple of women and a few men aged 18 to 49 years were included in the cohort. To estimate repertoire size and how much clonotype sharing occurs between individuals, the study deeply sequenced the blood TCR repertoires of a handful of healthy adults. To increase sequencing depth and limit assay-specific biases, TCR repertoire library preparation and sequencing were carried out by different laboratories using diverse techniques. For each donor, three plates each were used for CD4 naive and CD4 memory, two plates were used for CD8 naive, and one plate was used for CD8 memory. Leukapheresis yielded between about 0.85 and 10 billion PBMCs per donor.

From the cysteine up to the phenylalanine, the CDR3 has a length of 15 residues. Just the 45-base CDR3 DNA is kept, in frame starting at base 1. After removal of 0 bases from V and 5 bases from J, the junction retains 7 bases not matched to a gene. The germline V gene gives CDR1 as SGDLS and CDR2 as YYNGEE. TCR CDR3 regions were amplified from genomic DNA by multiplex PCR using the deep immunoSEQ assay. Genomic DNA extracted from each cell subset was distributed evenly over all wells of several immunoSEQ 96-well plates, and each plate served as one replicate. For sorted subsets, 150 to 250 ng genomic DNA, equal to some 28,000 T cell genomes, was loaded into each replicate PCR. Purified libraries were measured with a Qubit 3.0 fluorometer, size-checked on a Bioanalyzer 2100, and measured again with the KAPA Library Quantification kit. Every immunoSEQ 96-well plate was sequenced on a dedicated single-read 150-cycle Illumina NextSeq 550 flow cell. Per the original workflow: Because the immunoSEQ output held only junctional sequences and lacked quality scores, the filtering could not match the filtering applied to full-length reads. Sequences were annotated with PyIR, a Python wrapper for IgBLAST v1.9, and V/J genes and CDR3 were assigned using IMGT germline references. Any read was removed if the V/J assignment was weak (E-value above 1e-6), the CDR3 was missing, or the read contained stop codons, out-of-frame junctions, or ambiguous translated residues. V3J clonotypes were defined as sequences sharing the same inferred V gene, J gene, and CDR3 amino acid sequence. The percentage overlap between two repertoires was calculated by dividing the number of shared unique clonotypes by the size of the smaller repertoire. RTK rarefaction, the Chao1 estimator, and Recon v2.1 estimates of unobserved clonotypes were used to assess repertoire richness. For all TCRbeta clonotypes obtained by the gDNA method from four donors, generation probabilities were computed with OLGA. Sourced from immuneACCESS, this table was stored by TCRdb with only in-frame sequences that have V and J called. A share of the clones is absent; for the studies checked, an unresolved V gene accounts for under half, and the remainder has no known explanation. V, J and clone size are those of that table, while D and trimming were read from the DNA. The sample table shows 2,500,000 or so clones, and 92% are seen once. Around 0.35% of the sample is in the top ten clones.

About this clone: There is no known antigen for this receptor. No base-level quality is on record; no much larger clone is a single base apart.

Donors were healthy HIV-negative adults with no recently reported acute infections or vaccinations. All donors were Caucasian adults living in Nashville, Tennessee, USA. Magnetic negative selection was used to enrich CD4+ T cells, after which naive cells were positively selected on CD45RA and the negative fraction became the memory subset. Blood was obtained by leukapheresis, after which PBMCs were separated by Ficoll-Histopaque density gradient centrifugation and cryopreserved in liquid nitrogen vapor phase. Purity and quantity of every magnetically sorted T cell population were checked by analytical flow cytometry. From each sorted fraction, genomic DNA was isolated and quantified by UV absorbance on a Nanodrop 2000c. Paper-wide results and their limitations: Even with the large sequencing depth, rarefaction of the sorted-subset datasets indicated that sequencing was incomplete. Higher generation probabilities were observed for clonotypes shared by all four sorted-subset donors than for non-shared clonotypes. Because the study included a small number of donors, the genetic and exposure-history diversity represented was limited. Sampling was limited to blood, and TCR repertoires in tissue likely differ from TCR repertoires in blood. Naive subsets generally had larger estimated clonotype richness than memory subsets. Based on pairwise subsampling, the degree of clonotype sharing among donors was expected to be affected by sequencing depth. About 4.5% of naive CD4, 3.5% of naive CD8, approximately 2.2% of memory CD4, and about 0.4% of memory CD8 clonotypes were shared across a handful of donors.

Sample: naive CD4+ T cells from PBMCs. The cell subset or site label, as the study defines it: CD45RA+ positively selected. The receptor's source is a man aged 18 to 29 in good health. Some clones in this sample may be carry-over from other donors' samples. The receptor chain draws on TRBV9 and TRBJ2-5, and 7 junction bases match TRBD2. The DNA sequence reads TGTGCCAGCAGCGTAGAGGGACTAAAAGCGGAGACCCAGTACTTC. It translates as CASSVEGLKAETQYF.